This T cell receptor beta chain comes out of a study of blood T cell repertoires in COVID-19. Study information: Samples taken during acute and convalescent COVID-19 were collected in the United States, Italy and Spain.

Trimming cost V 7 bases and J 6 bases, with 21 bases left between them. Germline CDR1 and CDR2: SGHNT and YENEEA. The CDR3 runs to 15 residues. Profiled with immunoSEQ multiplex PCR; TCRdb holds only in-frame clones, not every one. The sample lists about 200,000 clones; about four fifths were seen once. Sequencing was carried out using peripheral blood. The chain is built from TRBV11-3 and TRBJ1-2; D may be TRBD1 (5 bases). The TCR originated in a woman in her sixties or seventies with COVID-19, enrolled during active disease. The CDR3 loop is CASTMTEGRVDGYTF. DNA of the CDR3: TGTGCCAGCACCATGACAGAGGGGAGGGTCGATGGCTACACCTTC.